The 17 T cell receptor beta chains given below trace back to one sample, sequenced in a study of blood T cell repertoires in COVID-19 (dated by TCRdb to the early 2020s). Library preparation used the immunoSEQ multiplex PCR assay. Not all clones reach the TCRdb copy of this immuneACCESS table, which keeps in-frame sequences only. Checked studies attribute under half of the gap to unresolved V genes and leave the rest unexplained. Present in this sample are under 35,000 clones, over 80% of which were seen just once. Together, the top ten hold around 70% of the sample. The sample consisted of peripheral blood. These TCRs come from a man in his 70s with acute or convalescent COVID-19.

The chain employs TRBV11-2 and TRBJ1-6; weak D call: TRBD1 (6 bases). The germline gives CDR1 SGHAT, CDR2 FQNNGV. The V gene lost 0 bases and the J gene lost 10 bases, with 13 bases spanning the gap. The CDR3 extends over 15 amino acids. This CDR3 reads CASSLEGTRGSPLHF. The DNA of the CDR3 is TGTGCCAGCAGCTTAGAAGGGACACGCGGATCACCCCTCCACTTT.

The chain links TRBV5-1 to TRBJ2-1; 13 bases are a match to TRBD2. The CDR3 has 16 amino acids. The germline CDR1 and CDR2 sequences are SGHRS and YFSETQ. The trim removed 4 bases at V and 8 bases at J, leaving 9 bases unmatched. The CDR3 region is CASSIGGLAGSDEQFF. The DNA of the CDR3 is TGCGCCAGCAGCATCGGGGGACTAGCGGGATCGGATGAGCAGTTCTTC. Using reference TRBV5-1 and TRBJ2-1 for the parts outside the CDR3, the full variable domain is KAGVTQTPRYLIKTRGQQVTLSCSPISGHRSVSWYQQTPGQGLQFLFEYFSETQRNKGNFPGRFSGRQFSNSRSEMNVSTLELGDSALYLCASSIGGLAGSDEQFFGPGTRLTVL.

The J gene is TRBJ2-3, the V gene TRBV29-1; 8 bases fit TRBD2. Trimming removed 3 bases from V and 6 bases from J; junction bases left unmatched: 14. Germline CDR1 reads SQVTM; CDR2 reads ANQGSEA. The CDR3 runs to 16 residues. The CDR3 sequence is CSVDDALAAFGDTQYF. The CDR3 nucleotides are TGCAGCGTTGATGACGCACTAGCGGCCTTCGGGGATACGCAGTATTTT.

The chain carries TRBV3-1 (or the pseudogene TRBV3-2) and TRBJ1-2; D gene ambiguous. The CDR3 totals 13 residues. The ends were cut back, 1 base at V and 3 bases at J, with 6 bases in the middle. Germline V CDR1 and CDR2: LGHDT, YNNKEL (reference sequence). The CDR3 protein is CASSQVVHYGYTF. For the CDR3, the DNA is TGTGCCAGCAGCCAAGTAGTGCACTATGGCTACACCTTC.

The DNA for the CDR3 is TGTGCCAGCGGGGTAGGGACAGTGAACACTGAAGCTTTCTTT. As protein: CASGVGTVNTEAFF. The V gene is TRBV6-5, the J gene TRBJ1-1; 7 bases are a match to TRBD1. Germline trimming cut 8 bases from V and 0 bases from J; bases unmatched to any gene: 6. Germline-derived CDR1 and CDR2 are MNHEY and SVGAGI. This CDR3 spans 14 amino acids.

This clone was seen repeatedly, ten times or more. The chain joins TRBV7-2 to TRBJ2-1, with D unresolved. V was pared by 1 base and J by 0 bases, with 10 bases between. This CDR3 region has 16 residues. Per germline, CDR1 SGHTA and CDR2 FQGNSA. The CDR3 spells CASSLGPVSSYNEQFF. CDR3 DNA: TGTGCCAGCAGCTTAGGTCCGGTAAGCTCCTACAATGAGCAGTTCTTC. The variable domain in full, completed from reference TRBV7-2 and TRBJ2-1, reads GAGVSQSPSNKVTEKGKDVELRCDPISGHTALYWYRQSLGQGLEFLIYFQGNSAPDKSGLPSDRFSAERTGGSVSTLTIQRTQQEDSAVYLCASSLGPVSSYNEQFFGPGTRLTVL.

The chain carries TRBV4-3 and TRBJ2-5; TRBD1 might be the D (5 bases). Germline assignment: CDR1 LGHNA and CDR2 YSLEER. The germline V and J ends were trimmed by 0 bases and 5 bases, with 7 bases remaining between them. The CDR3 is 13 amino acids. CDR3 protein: CASSQEGRETQYF. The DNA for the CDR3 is TGCGCCAGCAGCCAAGAGGGGCGGGAGACCCAGTACTTC.

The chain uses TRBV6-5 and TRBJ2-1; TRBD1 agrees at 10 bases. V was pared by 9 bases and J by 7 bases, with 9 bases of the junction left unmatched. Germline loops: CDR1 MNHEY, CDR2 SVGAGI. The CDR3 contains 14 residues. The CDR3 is CASTGTGVFNEQFF. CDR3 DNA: TGTGCCAGTACCGGGACAGGGGTTTTTAATGAGCAGTTCTTC.

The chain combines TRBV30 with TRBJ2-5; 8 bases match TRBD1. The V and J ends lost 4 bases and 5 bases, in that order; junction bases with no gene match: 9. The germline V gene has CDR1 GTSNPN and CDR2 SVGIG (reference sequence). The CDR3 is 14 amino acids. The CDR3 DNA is TGTGCCTGGATCACGGGACAGGAAAGGGAGACCCAGTACTTC. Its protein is CAWITGQERETQYF.

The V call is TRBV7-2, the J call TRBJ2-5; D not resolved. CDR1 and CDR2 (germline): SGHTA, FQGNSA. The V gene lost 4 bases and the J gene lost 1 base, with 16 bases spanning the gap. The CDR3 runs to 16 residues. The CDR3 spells CASSSHSAPGQETQYF. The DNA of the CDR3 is TGTGCCAGCAGCTCCCATTCGGCCCCAGGCCAAGAGACCCAGTACTTC.

CDR3 nucleotides: TGTGCCAGCAGCTTATTCGGGAGGGGCAATGAGCAGTTCTTC. Translated: CASSLFGRGNEQFF. The chain is built from TRBV5-4 and TRBJ2-1; the match to TRBD2 covers 8 bases. V trimming: 2 bases; J trimming: 6 bases; junction bases outside the gene matches: 4. CDR3 length equals 14 residues. CDR1 is SGHNT and CDR2 is YYREEE in the germline V gene (reference sequence).

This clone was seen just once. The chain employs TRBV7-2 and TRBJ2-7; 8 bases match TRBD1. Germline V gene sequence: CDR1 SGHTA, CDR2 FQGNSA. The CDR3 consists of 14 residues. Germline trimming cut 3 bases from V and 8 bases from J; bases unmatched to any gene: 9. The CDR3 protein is CASSFQGAQSQQYF. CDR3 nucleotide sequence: TGTGCCAGCAGCTTTCAGGGGGCGCAATCCCAGCAGTACTTC. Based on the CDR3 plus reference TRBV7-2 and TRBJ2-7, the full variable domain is GAGVSQSPSNKVTEKGKDVELRCDPISGHTALYWYRQSLGQGLEFLIYFQGNSAPDKSGLPSDRFSAERTGGSVSTLTIQRTQQEDSAVYLCASSFQGAQSQQYFGPGTRLTVT.

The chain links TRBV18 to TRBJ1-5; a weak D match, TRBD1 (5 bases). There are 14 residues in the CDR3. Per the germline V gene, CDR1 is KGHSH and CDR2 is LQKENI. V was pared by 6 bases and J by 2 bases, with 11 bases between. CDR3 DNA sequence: TGTGCCAGCTCTCTCAGGGTTGGCAATCAGCCCCAGCATTTT. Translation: CASSLRVGNQPQHF.

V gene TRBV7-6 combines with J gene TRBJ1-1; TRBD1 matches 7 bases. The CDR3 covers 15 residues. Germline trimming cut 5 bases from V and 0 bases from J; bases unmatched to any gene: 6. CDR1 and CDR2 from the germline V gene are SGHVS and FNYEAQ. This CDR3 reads CASSLGQNMNTEAFF. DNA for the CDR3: TGTGCCAGCAGCCTGGGACAGAACATGAACACTGAAGCTTTCTTT.

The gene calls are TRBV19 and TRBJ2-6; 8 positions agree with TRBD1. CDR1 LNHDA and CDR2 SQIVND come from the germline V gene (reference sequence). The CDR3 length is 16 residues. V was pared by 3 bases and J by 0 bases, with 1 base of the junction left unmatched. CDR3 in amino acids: CASSITGGSGANVLTF. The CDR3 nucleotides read TGTGCCAGTAGTATCACAGGGGGCTCTGGGGCCAACGTCCTGACTTTC.

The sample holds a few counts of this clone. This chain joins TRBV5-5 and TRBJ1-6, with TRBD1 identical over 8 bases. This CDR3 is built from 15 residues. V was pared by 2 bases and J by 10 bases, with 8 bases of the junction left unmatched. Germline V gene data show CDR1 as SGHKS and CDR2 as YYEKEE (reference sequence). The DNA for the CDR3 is TGTGCCAGCAGCTTCCTGGACAGGGATAGATCACCCCTCCACTTT. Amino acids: CASSFLDRDRSPLHF.

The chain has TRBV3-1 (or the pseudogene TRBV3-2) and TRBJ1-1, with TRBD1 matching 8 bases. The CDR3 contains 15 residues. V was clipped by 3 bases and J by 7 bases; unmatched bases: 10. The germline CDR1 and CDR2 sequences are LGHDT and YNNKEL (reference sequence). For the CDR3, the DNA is TGTGCCAGCAGCCATGAGCCAGGGGGCGCAGGTGAAGCTTTCTTT. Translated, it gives CASSHEPGGAGEAFF.